These 30 T cell receptor beta chains originate from one sample sequenced in a study of cytomegalovirus exposure and HLA in healthy donors (dated by TCRdb to about 2017). The protocol used for the library was the immunoSEQ multiplex PCR assay. The source is immuneACCESS, and TCRdb retained only in-frame sequences with V and J called. Part of the clones is not carried over; for the studies checked, unresolved V genes explain less than half of this, and the remainder is unexplained. The sample profile shows a few hundred thousand clones; nearly 90% of them were found once. The ten most abundant clones make up around 0.88% of the sample. Sequences were obtained from PBMCs. These receptors were taken from a man aged 25 to 40 in good health and CMV-seronegative.

Only a few counts were recorded for this clone. This sequence joins TRBV5-6 and TRBJ1-6, with D unclear. Trimming removed 0 bases from V and 8 bases from J, with 12 bases in between. From germline, CDR1 is SGHDT and CDR2 YYEEEE. This CDR3 comprises 15 residues. The CDR3 here is CASSLVSRVDSPLHF. The CDR3 DNA follows: TGTGCCAGCAGCTTGGTGTCCCGGGTGGATTCACCCCTCCACTTT.

The J gene is TRBJ1-2, the V gene TRBV6-5, with 7 bases identical to TRBD1. CDR1 and CDR2 (germline): MNHEY, SVGAGI. The CDR3 has 14 amino acids. The V and J ends lost 5 bases and 6 bases, in that order; junction bases with no gene match: 9. CDR3 DNA: TGTGCCAGCAGTCGACAGGGTCCCACGGATGGCTACACCTTC. This codes for CASSRQGPTDGYTF.

The gene calls are TRBV5-1 and TRBJ2-7; 7 bases fit TRBD1. V lost 7 bases, J lost 2 bases, and 9 bases stayed unmatched. Germline V gene data show CDR1 as SGHRS and CDR2 as YFSETQ. This CDR3 has 14 amino acids. CDR3 loop: CASWPGTDTYEQYF. The CDR3 DNA reads as TGCGCCAGCTGGCCCGGGACAGACACCTACGAGCAGTACTTC.

The genes are TRBV25-1 and TRBJ2-5; 11 bases match TRBD2. The CDR3 runs 16 residues. Germline loops: CDR1 MGHDK, CDR2 SYGVNS. V shed 11 bases, J shed 0 bases, and the junction held 11 bases outside the gene matches. In DNA, the CDR3 is TGTGCCTCATCTAGCGGGGGGTCCCCGTACCAAGAGACCCAGTACTTC. The encoded protein is CASSSGGSPYQETQYF.

The chain employs TRBV11-2 and TRBJ1-4; TRBD1 is a possible D gene (5 bases). Germline V gene sequence: CDR1 SGHAT, CDR2 FQNNGV. The CDR3 is made up of 15 amino acids. Trimming took 0 bases from V and 7 from J, leaving 12 bases between them. CDR3: CASSLESGLSEKLFF. In nucleotides, the CDR3 is TGTGCCAGCAGCTTAGAATCAGGGTTAAGTGAAAAACTGTTTTTT.

This chain links TRBV7-8 with TRBJ1-2, with 8 bases lining up with TRBD1. The germline V gene encodes CDR1 SGHVS and CDR2 FQNEAQ. There are 14 residues in the CDR3. J was trimmed by 4 bases and V by 3 bases; bases with no gene match: 4. The CDR3 loop is CASSFRGLSYGYTF. CDR3 coding DNA: TGTGCCAGCAGCTTCAGGGGGCTTAGCTATGGCTACACCTTC.

The rearrangement joins TRBV7-9 to TRBJ2-3, with 7 bases fitting TRBD1. This CDR3 has 16 amino acids. Trimming at V came to 1 base and at J to 2 bases, leaving 6 bases not matched to a gene. Per germline, CDR1 SEHNR and CDR2 FQNEAQ (reference sequence). CDR3 in DNA: TGTGCCAGCAGCTTAGATAACAGGGGAACCACAGATACGCAGTATTTT. It is translated as CASSLDNRGTTDTQYF. The variable domain in full, with the rest retrieved from reference TRBV7-9 and TRBJ2-3, is DTGVSQNPRHKITKRGQNVTFRCDPISEHNRLYWYRQTLGQGPEFLTYFQNEAQLEKSRLLSDRFSAERPKGSFSTLEIQRTEQGDSAMYLCASSLDNRGTTDTQYFGPGTRLTVL.

In nucleotides, the CDR3 is TGTGCCAGCAGTTTATATGAGGGACTAGCGGATTTGGACAATGAGCAGTTCTTC. This encodes CASSLYEGLADLDNEQFF. The chain combines TRBV27 with TRBJ2-1; 11 nucleotides align to TRBD2. CDR1 MNHEY and CDR2 SMNVEV come from the germline V gene (reference sequence). The CDR3 sequence is 18 residues long. V was clipped by 1 base and J by 5 bases; unmatched bases: 10.

V gene TRBV5-1 combines with J gene TRBJ2-5; D may be TRBD1 (6 bases). The CDR3 totals 15 residues. The V and J ends lost 4 bases and 5 bases respectively, with 18 bases between them. CDR1 SGHRS and CDR2 YFSETQ come from the germline V gene. CDR3 DNA: TGCGCCAGCAGCCCCAGGACAGTTTCGGGTGAGACCCAGTACTTC. Its protein product is CASSPRTVSGETQYF.

The chain employs TRBV27 and TRBJ2-5; a possible D gene is TRBD1 (6 bases). V lost 3 bases, J lost 13 bases, and 15 bases lay in between. The germline gives CDR1 MNHEY, CDR2 SMNVEV (reference sequence). This CDR3 is built from 12 residues. The DNA of the CDR3 is TGTGCCAGCAGTTTGAACAGGGAGCCCCGGTACTTC. Residues: CASSLNREPRYF.

The chain is built from TRBV6-1 and TRBJ1-5; perhaps TRBD1 as D (5 bases). The V end lost 5 bases, the J end lost 8 bases, and 13 bases lay between the germline ends. CDR3 length: 13 amino acids. CDR1 is MNHNS, CDR2 SASEGT, per germline. The CDR3 bases are TGTGCCAGCAGTCCGAGGACATACAAGCCCCAGCATTTT. Translation: CASSPRTYKPQHF.

The sample holds a few counts of this clone. V and J are TRBV2 and TRBJ1-2, with a possible D match to TRBD1 (5 bases). V gave up 7 bases and J gave up 3 bases, with 9 bases separating them. The CDR3 has 12 residues. Per germline, CDR1 SNHLY and CDR2 FYNNEI. The CDR3 loop reads CASNPGDYGYTF. The CDR3 nucleotides are TGTGCCAGCAACCCGGGGGACTATGGCTACACCTTC.

This clone was recorded only once. The gene calls are TRBV5-1 and TRBJ2-2; perhaps TRBD2 as D (6 bases). This CDR3 spans 16 amino acids. Trimming left V 4 bases short and J 3 bases short, with 16 bases between. Germline V CDR1 and CDR2: SGHRS, YFSETQ. Written as DNA, the CDR3 is TGCGCCAGCAGCGTCGGGACTCGGGACCACACCGGGGAGCTGTTTTTT. Its protein is CASSVGTRDHTGELFF.

This clone was seen only once. The chain carries TRBV11-2 and TRBJ1-1; TRBD1 matches 7 bases. V gave up 1 base and J gave up 3 bases; unmatched junction bases: 2. Germline loops: CDR1 SGHAT, CDR2 FQNNGV. The CDR3 spans 14 residues. The CDR3: CASSLGGTDTEAFF. The DNA of the CDR3 is TGTGCCAGCAGCTTAGGGGGGACAGACACTGAAGCTTTCTTT.

The chain recombines TRBV18 with TRBJ1-1; 7 bases map to TRBD1. V gave up 0 bases and J gave up 2 bases; unmatched junction bases: 3. The CDR3 consists of 15 residues. The germline V gene encodes CDR1 KGHSH and CDR2 LQKENI. CDR3 amino acids: CASSPPAGGNTEAFF. The CDR3 nucleotides read TGTGCCAGCTCACCACCTGCAGGGGGAAACACTGAAGCTTTCTTT.

The genes are TRBV2 and TRBJ1-2, with D tentatively TRBD1 (5 bases). Trimming cost V 6 bases and J 1 base, with 12 bases left between them. Germline-derived CDR1 and CDR2 are SNHLY and FYNNEI. The CDR3 length is 14 residues. CDR3 bases: TGTGCCAGCAGCCGGACATTCCTTAACTATGGCTACACCTTC. Translating it yields CASSRTFLNYGYTF.

The chain couples TRBV6-1 to TRBJ1-6, with 8 bases matching TRBD1. The V segment lost 6 bases and the J segment 8 bases; nucleotides outside the gene matches: 3. The CDR3 extends over 13 amino acids. The germline V gene has CDR1 MNHNS and CDR2 SASEGT. The CDR3 sequence is CASRRTGHSPLHF. Here the CDR3 DNA reads TGTGCCAGCAGAAGGACAGGGCATTCACCCCTCCACTTT.

The CDR3 DNA follows: TGTGCCAGCAGCTTAAGGCAGGGGGTCGCCGGGGAGCTGTTTTTT. Residues: CASSLRQGVAGELFF. The gene calls are TRBV7-9 and TRBJ2-2; TRBD1 aligns across 7 bases. The V gene's germline CDR1 is SEHNR and CDR2 FQNEAQ (reference sequence). The CDR3 has 15 amino acids. The J segment lost 6 bases and the V segment lost 2 bases, leaving 6 bases of the junction unmatched.

V and J are TRBV12-5 and TRBJ1-5, with 7 bases lining up with TRBD1. CDR1 and CDR2 from the germline V gene are LGHNT and FRNRAP. The trim removed 2 bases at V and 2 bases at J, leaving 9 bases unmatched. The CDR3 totals 17 residues. This chain's CDR3 is CASGLILDRDGNQPQHF. In DNA form, the CDR3 reads TGTGCTAGTGGTTTGATACTCGACAGGGACGGCAATCAGCCCCAGCATTTT.

Remarks on this clone: Other DNA sequences in the same sample also yield this CDR3. The chain joins TRBV6-5 to TRBJ1-2, with 7 bases aligning to TRBD1. Trimming took 6 bases from V and 4 from J; bases not matched to a gene: 2. CDR3 length: 12 residues. CDR1 is MNHEY, CDR2 SVGAGI, per germline. This chain's CDR3 is CASSRQGYGYTF. CDR3 DNA sequence: TGTGCCAGCAGCCGACAGGGCTATGGCTACACCTTC.

This sequence joins TRBV18 and TRBJ2-3; D is perhaps TRBD1 (5 bases). This CDR3 is built from 13 residues. V was pared by 6 bases and J by 4 bases, with 11 bases between. The germline V gene has CDR1 KGHSH and CDR2 LQKENI. For the CDR3, the DNA is TGTGCCAGCTCCAGGGTTGGCCCAGATACGCAGTATTTT. This encodes CASSRVGPDTQYF.

CDR3 bases: TGTGCCAGTAGTATCAGTCGGCGGGTAGCGGAAAAACTGTTTTTT. Translating it yields CASSISRRVAEKLFF. The chain links TRBV19 to TRBJ1-4; no clear D gene. Germline CDR1 reads LNHDA; CDR2 reads SQIVND (reference sequence). The CDR3 has 15 amino acids. V lost 3 bases and J 8 bases, leaving 16 bases between the germline ends. Using reference TRBV19 and TRBJ1-4 for the parts outside the CDR3, the full variable domain is DGGITQSPKYLFRKEGQNVTLSCEQNLNHDAMYWYRQDPGQGLRLIYYSQIVNDFQKGDIAEGYSVSREKKESFPLTVTSAQKNPTAFYLCASSISRRVAEKLFFGSGTQLSVL.

This clone was counted between two and nine times. CDR3 loop: CASSFSGDGYTF. In DNA form, the CDR3 reads TGCGCCAGCAGCTTTTCAGGGGACGGCTACACCTTC. The gene calls are TRBV5-1 and TRBJ1-2; D perhaps matches TRBD1 (6 bases). This CDR3 contains 12 residues. Deletions cut 2 bases from V and 8 bases from J, with 10 bases between. Germline V gives CDR1 SGHRS, CDR2 YFSETQ. The whole variable domain, filled in from reference TRBV5-1 and TRBJ1-2, reads KAGVTQTPRYLIKTRGQQVTLSCSPISGHRSVSWYQQTPGQGLQFLFEYFSETQRNKGNFPGRFSGRQFSNSRSEMNVSTLELGDSALYLCASSFSGDGYTFGSGTRLTVV.

This chain uses TRBV5-4 with TRBJ2-7; 7 bases line up with TRBD1. CDR3 length: 13 amino acids. The germline V gene has CDR1 SGHNT and CDR2 YYREEE (reference sequence). V gave up 4 bases and J gave up 3 bases; unmatched junction bases: 4. The CDR3 DNA reads TGTGCCAGCAGCACGGGACAGAGCTACGAGCAGTACTTC. Its protein product is CASSTGQSYEQYF.

This chain joins TRBV4-3 and TRBJ1-4; TRBD1 matches 7 bases. Germline CDR1 and CDR2: LGHNA and YSLEER. The CDR3 length is 16 residues. Trimming cost V 6 bases and J 4 bases; bases outside gene matches: 11. As DNA, the CDR3 is TGCGCCAGCAGTTCCGGGACAGCAAGATTTAATGAAAAACTGTTTTTT. It translates to CASSSGTARFNEKLFF.

The chain employs TRBV7-8 and TRBJ2-7, with a weak D call TRBD2 (7 bases). The CDR3 is 16 residues long. In germline, CDR1 is SGHVS, CDR2 FQNEAQ. Trimming cost V 4 bases and J 2 bases, with 18 bases left between them. The CDR3 DNA is TGTGCCAGCAGCTCAAGGTCGGGGGGCCCTACCTACGAGCAGTACTTC. Translating it yields CASSSRSGGPTYEQYF.

The chain is built from TRBV19 and TRBJ2-5, with 8 bases identical to TRBD2. V was pared by 5 bases and J by 5 bases, with 10 bases of the junction left unmatched. The CDR3 is made up of 15 amino acids. Per the germline V gene, CDR1 is LNHDA and CDR2 is SQIVND (reference sequence). CDR3 in amino acids: CASSSAGGSRETQYF. In DNA, the CDR3 is TGTGCCAGTAGTTCGGCGGGGGGCTCCCGGGAGACCCAGTACTTC.

This chain links TRBV2 with TRBJ1-5, with D unresolved. Germline-derived CDR1 and CDR2 are SNHLY and FYNNEI. The CDR3 covers 13 residues. The ends were cut back, 7 bases at V and 2 bases at J, with 9 bases in the middle. CDR3 protein: CASMVAGNQPQHF. The CDR3, as DNA: TGTGCCAGCATGGTGGCTGGCAATCAGCCCCAGCATTTT.

In nucleotides, the CDR3 is TGCGCCAGCAGCCAAGACAAGACAGGTAATAGCAATCAGCCCCAGCATTTT. The encoded protein is CASSQDKTGNSNQPQHF. The rearrangement joins TRBV4-3 to TRBJ1-5; possible D gene TRBD1, 6 bases. V dropped 0 bases and J dropped 0 bases, with 12 bases sitting between them. The germline V gene has CDR1 LGHNA and CDR2 YSLEER. The CDR3 length is 17 residues.

This clone has only a few counts. The sample contains more than one DNA sequence encoding this CDR3. The rearrangement joins TRBV18 to TRBJ1-1; 10 positions match TRBD1. This CDR3 contains 14 residues. V trimming: 3 bases; J trimming: 5 bases; junction bases outside the gene matches: 3. The germline CDR1 and CDR2 sequences are KGHSH and LQKENI. CDR3 protein: CASSPTGGGTEAFF. The DNA for the CDR3 is TGTGCCAGCTCACCGACAGGGGGCGGTACTGAAGCTTTCTTT.